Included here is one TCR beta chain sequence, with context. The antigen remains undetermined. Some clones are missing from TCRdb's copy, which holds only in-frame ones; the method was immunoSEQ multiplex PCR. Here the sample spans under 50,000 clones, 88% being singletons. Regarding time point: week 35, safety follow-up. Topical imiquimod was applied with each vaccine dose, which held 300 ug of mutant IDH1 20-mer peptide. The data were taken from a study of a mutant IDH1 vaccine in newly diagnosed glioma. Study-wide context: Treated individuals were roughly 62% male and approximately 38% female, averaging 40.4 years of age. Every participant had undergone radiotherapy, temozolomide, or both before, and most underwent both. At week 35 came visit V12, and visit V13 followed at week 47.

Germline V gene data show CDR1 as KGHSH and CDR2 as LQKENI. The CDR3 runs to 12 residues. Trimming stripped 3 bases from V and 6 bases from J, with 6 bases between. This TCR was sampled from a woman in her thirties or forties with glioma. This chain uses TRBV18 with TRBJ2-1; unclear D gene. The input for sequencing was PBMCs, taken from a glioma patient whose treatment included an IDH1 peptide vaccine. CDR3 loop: CASSPKGNEQFF. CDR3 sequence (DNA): TGTGCCAGCTCACCCAAGGGCAATGAGCAGTTCTTC.